A selection of T cell receptor beta chains follows, all from one sample in a study of blood T cell repertoires in COVID-19. Produced via immunoSEQ multiplex PCR; TCRdb's table is partial and in-frame only. The data show under 150,000 clones, with around 73% seen just once and roughly 9% held by the top ten. Input material: peripheral blood. These receptors were taken from a woman in her fifties or sixties with active or convalescent COVID-19. The CDR3 runs from the conserved cysteine through the conserved F or W. A D gene is named only where the DNA matches it firmly. Expanded clones get a size class; other rows say once, few or many, or leave the size out.

D	V	size	J	DNA	CDR3
TRBD2	TRBV19	NA	TRBJ2-1	TGTGCCAGTAGTTGGACTAGCGGGAGAGGGTTTTACAATGAGCAGTTCTTC	CASSWTSGRGFYNEQFF
NA	TRBV3-1/TRBV3-2	NA	TRBJ2-7	TGTGCCAGCAGCCTGAGGGTGGCGGGGGAGCAGTACTTC	CASSLRVAGEQYF
NA	TRBV2	NA	TRBJ1-1	TGTGCCAGCAATACGGCAGGGAGGACTGAAGCTTTCTTT	CASNTAGRTEAFF
NA	TRBV25-1	NA	TRBJ1-1	TGTGCCAGCAGTGAATACCTCCAGGGAAAGGACACTGAAGCTTTCTTT	CASSEYLQGKDTEAFF
NA	TRBV4-1	NA	TRBJ1-1	TGCGCCAGCAGCCAAGGGGGGGGGTTCACTGAAGCTTTCTTT	CASSQGGGFTEAFF
NA	TRBV5-6	NA	TRBJ1-4	TGTGCCAGCAGCTTGCATGGGGGCGGTGAAAAACTGTTTTTT	CASSLHGGGEKLFF
NA	TRBV12-3/TRBV12-4	NA	TRBJ1-5	TGTGCCAGTCGGACAGGCAATCAGCCCCAGCATTTT	CASRTGNQPQHF
TRBD1	TRBV7-2	once	TRBJ1-1	TGTGCCAGCAGCTTGCAAGGGGGCATGAACACTGAAGCTTTCTTT	CASSLQGGMNTEAFF
NA	TRBV5-6	NA	TRBJ2-5	TGTGCCAGCAGCTCCTCCGGCGGGGGCTCAAAGGAGACCCAGTACTTC	CASSSSGGGSKETQYF
NA	TRBV7-3	NA	TRBJ2-2	TGTGCCAGCAGCTCCCAGGCAGCAACGAACACCGGGGAGCTGTTTTTT	CASSSQAATNTGELFF
NA	TRBV4-1	NA	TRBJ2-2	TGCGCCAGCATGGGAGGGGGAATCGGGGAGCTGTTTTTT	CASMGGGIGELFF
NA	TRBV28	NA	TRBJ1-6	TGTGCCAGCAGTCCCCGCCCAGGACCCCTCCACTTT	CASSPRPGPLHF
TRBD1	TRBV10-3	NA	TRBJ1-2	TGTGCCACCGCAGGGACAGTCGGCTACACCTTC	CATAGTVGYTF
NA	TRBV28	NA	TRBJ1-4	TGTGCCAGCAGTCCACCCCGGGACACCGCAACTAATGAAAAACTGTTTTTT	CASSPPRDTATNEKLFF
NA	TRBV7-2	few	TRBJ1-5	TGTGCCAGCAGCTTAATAGGGGTGCAGCCCCAGCATTTT	CASSLIGVQPQHF
TRBD2	TRBV7-9	NA	TRBJ2-5	TGTGCCAGCAGCGCGTCGTTTGGTGGGGGGGGAGAGACCCAGTACTTC	CASSASFGGGGETQYF
NA	TRBV28	NA	TRBJ2-3	TGTGCCAGCAGGACCCCAGCGGGCACAGATACGCAGTATTTT	CASRTPAGTDTQYF
NA	TRBV5-8	NA	TRBJ2-6	TGTGCCAGCAGCTTCAGGGTCTCAGGGGCCAACGTCCTGACTTTC	CASSFRVSGANVLTF
TRBD1	TRBV3-1/TRBV3-2	few	TRBJ1-4	TGTGCCAGCAGCCAAGTGGGACAGGGGGCGCGCGAAAAACTGTTTTTT	CASSQVGQGAREKLFF
NA	TRBV19	NA	TRBJ2-1	TGTGCCAGTAGTATTATCGCGCTCTCCTACAATGAGCAGTTCTTC	CASSIIALSYNEQFF
NA	TRBV6-5	NA	TRBJ1-5	TGTGCCAGCCAGTTAAAGGGGTCGTGGAATCAGCCCCAGCATTTT	CASQLKGSWNQPQHF
NA	TRBV3-1/TRBV3-2	NA	TRBJ1-6	TGTGCCAGCAGCCTAACAGGGACGGGCACCCTCCACTTT	CASSLTGTGTLHF
TRBD2	TRBV2	once	TRBJ2-1	TGTGCCAGCAGTCGGAGCGGGAACTACAATGAGCAGTTCTTC	CASSRSGNYNEQFF
NA	TRBV9	NA	TRBJ2-1	TGTGCCAGCAGCGTAGGAGGGTCCCCCAATGAGCAGTTCTTC	CASSVGGSPNEQFF
NA	TRBV15	once	TRBJ1-6	TGTGCCACCAGCAGAGATGTGTCTAAGGGCAGGGTTTATGGTTCACCCCTCCACTTT	CATSRDVSKGRVYGSPLHF
TRBD2	TRBV28	NA	TRBJ2-7	TGTGCCAGCACCCTGGGAGGGTCTGCCTACGAGCAGTACTTC	CASTLGGSAYEQYF
TRBD2	TRBV6-1	NA	TRBJ2-5	TGTGCCAGCAGTGAAGGACCAGCGGGGGGAGAGACCCAGTACTTC	CASSEGPAGGETQYF
TRBD1	TRBV15	NA	TRBJ1-5	TGTGCCACCAGCAGAGTTGACAGGGACGGGAATCAGCCCCAGCATTTT	CATSRVDRDGNQPQHF
NA	TRBV27	NA	TRBJ2-1	TGTGCCAGCAGTTTATCCGAAGGGGTCGGTGAGCAGTTCTTC	CASSLSEGVGEQFF
TRBD1	TRBV19	NA	TRBJ2-5	TGTGCCAGTATCCCTCCTTCGAAGGGGACAGGAACACACCAAGAGACCCAGTACTTC	CASIPPSKGTGTHQETQYF
TRBD1	TRBV7-9	NA	TRBJ1-1	TGTGCCAGCAGCTTAGCGTCAGGGGGCAGGGAAGCTTTCTTT	CASSLASGGREAFF
NA	TRBV4-2	NA	TRBJ2-3	TGTGCCAGCAGGCGGGACTCCACAGATACGCAGTATTTT	CASRRDSTDTQYF
TRBD2	TRBV7-2	NA	TRBJ2-3	TGTGCCAGCAGCTTAAGCGGGAGTCGCGCAGATACGCAGTATTTT	CASSLSGSRADTQYF
TRBD1	TRBV19	NA	TRBJ2-7	TGTGCCAGTAGTATTGGGCCAGGGGGCCACTACGAGCAGTACTTC	CASSIGPGGHYEQYF
TRBD1	TRBV2	NA	TRBJ1-1	TGTGCCAGCGGACTGGACAGGGGTCTCACTGAAGCTTTCTTT	CASGLDRGLTEAFF
NA	TRBV5-1	NA	TRBJ2-2	TGCGCCAGCAGCCCGGGGTCACACTTAAACACCGGGGAGCTGTTTTTT	CASSPGSHLNTGELFF
TRBD2	TRBV15	NA	TRBJ2-4	TGTGCCACCAGCAGAGATACCGGGGGGTTGGGAAACATTCAGTACTTC	CATSRDTGGLGNIQYF
TRBD2	TRBV4-2	once	TRBJ2-7	TGTGCCAGCAGACCCGCTAGCGGACTTTCCTACGAGCAGTACTTC	CASRPASGLSYEQYF
NA	TRBV7-9	once	TRBJ2-6	TGTGCCAGCAGCGGGCTGGGGACAAGGGGACCTGGGGCCAACGTCCTGACTTTC	CASSGLGTRGPGANVLTF
TRBD1	TRBV24-1	many	TRBJ2-7	TGTGCCACCAGTGAGCCCGGGACAGGGAGCGAGCAGTACTTC	CATSEPGTGSEQYF
TRBD2	TRBV19	NA	TRBJ2-5	TGTGCCAGTAGTCCGGGGGGTGGGGAGACCCAGTACTTC	CASSPGGGETQYF
TRBD2	TRBV7-2	few	TRBJ2-3	TGTGCCAGCAGCTTAGCCCCGGGGGGGCCCGCAGATACGCAGTATTTT	CASSLAPGGPADTQYF
NA	TRBV5-6	NA	TRBJ2-7	TGTGCCAGCAGCCCCCTTTCCCAAGCGGGCTCCTACGAGCAGTACTTC	CASSPLSQAGSYEQYF